One TCR beta chain is described in this entry. This sample is drawn from a study of blood T cells in healthy people across ages. It was with a sample-barcoded 5' primer and a J-beta primer mix that a second PCR of roughly 7 to 12 cycles was run. Each CDR3 protein gets one entry after TCRdb re-called the 5' RACE reads with MiXCR. The sample shows a few hundred thousand distinct CDR3 sequences, about 28% of them seen only once. Germline loops: CDR1 SQVTM, CDR2 ANQGSEA. The CDR3 consists of 13 residues. The V gene lost 2 bases and the J gene lost 4 bases, with 8 bases spanning the gap. In each sample, at least 7 million PBMCs were isolated. These data were also reused for a study on T cells of mothers and their children. Per that study: For cDNA synthesis, the complete extracted RNA was used (approximately 1.4 ug per 15 ul). Using the M1S primer, the second PCR added sample barcodes along with 2-4 random nucleotides.

The sequencing sample was made of blood. The clonotype was recovered from a boy aged 2 to 10 in good health. This rearrangement joins TRBV29-1 to TRBJ1-4; no firm D call. As DNA, the CDR3 is TGCAGCGTTGAACGGCAGGATAATGAAAAACTGTTTTTT. This sequence encodes CSVERQDNEKLFF.